This TCR beta chain was recorded in a study of CD4 T cells in relation to SARS-CoV-2 and coronaviruses. Study background: Crossreactive spike epitopes shared across donors were mapped to their HLA restriction.

Profiling relied on immunoSEQ multiplex PCR, and the TCRdb table lists in-frame clones only, not all of them. The table lists tens of thousands of clones, 86% of them singletons, with around 1.5% in the top ten. Points on this clone: The antigen remains unidentified.

J lost 2 bases, V lost 1 base, and 8 bases had no gene match. The V gene's germline CDR1 is SQVTM and CDR2 ANQGSEA. The CDR3 is 16 amino acids. Whole-study findings and limits: Samples before the pandemic and after infection were not matched within any donor.

The unexposed donors gave CD4+ T cells in about 2011-2018, prior to COVID-19. The rearrangement joins TRBV29-1 to TRBJ2-3; 8 nucleotides agree with TRBD2. Sequenced input: memory CD4+ T cells from PBMCs. The origin of this receptor is a human donor in good health. CDR3 loop: CSVEGELAGTTDTQYF. The DNA of the CDR3 is TGCAGCGTTGAAGGGGAATTAGCGGGAACCACAGATACGCAGTATTTT.